A selection of T cell receptor beta chains follows, all from one sample in a study of T-cell memory formation after mild COVID-19. From the 5' RACE reads, TCRdb called clonotypes with MiXCR, one entry per CDR3 protein. The table lists 500,000 to 600,000 distinct CDR3 sequences, more than 15% of them singletons. Sequencing was carried out using PBMCs or a T cell subset sorted from them (not recorded which). The receptors here all came from an adult woman who had mild COVID-19 (a few samples of this study predate the infection). Cell type and time point are not known. Both conserved end residues are part of each CDR3. A D gene is named only where the DNA matches it firmly.

D,V,J,CDR3
NA,TRBV15,TRBJ2-3,CATSRGRTDTQYF
TRBD2,TRBV6-1,TRBJ2-7,CASSTGTSLFYEQYF
TRBD1,TRBV12-3/TRBV12-4,TRBJ2-5,CASNFASGGFETQYF
NA,TRBV20-1,TRBJ1-2,CSARLRVGRGLDYGYTF
NA,TRBV12-3/TRBV12-4,TRBJ2-7,CASSMDILAYEQYF
NA,TRBV4-1,TRBJ1-2,CASSQVLVGSRNHGYTF
NA,TRBV5-6,TRBJ2-7,CASSLDRDHEQYF
NA,TRBV19,TRBJ2-2,CASSKFGTPTGELFF
NA,TRBV19,TRBJ2-7,CASSIDYASSYEQYF
TRBD2,TRBV11-2,TRBJ2-3,CASSLDLAGGDTQYF
NA,TRBV28,TRBJ2-7,CASSLLPGVFYEQYF
NA,TRBV10-3,TRBJ2-3,CATRGPSTDTQYF
NA,TRBV15,TRBJ2-7,CATSRGGAHEQYF
NA,TRBV30,TRBJ2-1,CAWSAGAWGQFF
NA,TRBV12-3/TRBV12-4,TRBJ2-4,CASSRISTGLKNIQYF
TRBD1,TRBV7-2,TRBJ1-4,CASSPRQGAQLFF
NA,TRBV23-1,TRBJ2-7,CATREEKGVGSYEQYF
TRBD2,TRBV4-1,TRBJ2-1,CASSRTSGRAGEQFF
TRBD2,TRBV3-1,TRBJ2-1,CASSQEGLAGDEQFF
NA,TRBV29-1,TRBJ2-5,CSVEGRDKRYF
NA,TRBV30,TRBJ2-1,CALQGVSEQFF
NA,TRBV27,TRBJ2-3,CASSLIGVTGTDTQYF
NA,TRBV27,TRBJ2-1,CASSLLGGASYNEQFF
NA,TRBV4-1,TRBJ1-4,CASSPEITHPDKLFF
NA,TRBV4-1,TRBJ1-2,CASSQDLAGFDGYTF
TRBD2,TRBV7-3,TRBJ2-1,CASSLTGAGGPREQFF
NA,TRBV12-3/TRBV12-4,TRBJ1-1,CASSPATLNTEAFF
NA,TRBV9,TRBJ2-7,CASSVTGTPRDEQYF
TRBD2,TRBV20-1,TRBJ2-1,CSARDGAGAYNEQFF
TRBD1,TRBV7-2,TRBJ1-1,CASSLTTGWTEAFF
NA,TRBV4-3,TRBJ2-7,CASSQSGRVGDEQYF
TRBD1,TRBV7-2,TRBJ1-2,CASSRDRESYGYTF
NA,TRBV9,TRBJ1-3,CASGSGNTIYF
NA,TRBV27,TRBJ1-5,CASSFGGRTQPQHF
NA,TRBV7-8,TRBJ2-5,CASSLGRQSQETQYF
TRBD1,TRBV5-1,TRBJ2-7,CASSLRGDRAYEQYF
TRBD1,TRBV2,TRBJ1-4,CASRVEVGTGDEKLFF
TRBD2,TRBV20-1,TRBJ2-7,CSARGAASGGPYEQYF
NA,TRBV27,TRBJ2-2,CASTIWTGRANTGELFF
NA,TRBV20-1,TRBJ2-7,CSARIPGQTYEQYF
NA,TRBV12-3/TRBV12-4,TRBJ2-5,CASSQTSPQETQYF
NA,TRBV7-2,TRBJ2-4,CASSPSPAPSAKNIQYF
NA,TRBV19,TRBJ2-5,CASSFGVQGGEETQYF
TRBD1,TRBV3-1,TRBJ1-1,CASSPTGTMNTEAFF
NA,TRBV4-3,TRBJ2-1,CASSQEGNPLNEQFF
NA,TRBV20-1,TRBJ2-4,CSALGVAKNIQYF
NA,TRBV7-9,TRBJ1-5,CASSIPGVNQPQHF